Each of the 16 T cell receptor beta chains below was sequenced from the same sample in a study of CD8+ T cells in alopecia areata. RNA was isolated and reverse transcribed to cDNA, the sequencing template. Data came from immunoSEQ multiplex PCR; TCRdb stores just in-frame clones and leaves some out. The sample includes some 200,000 clones, around 60% seen only once; the top ten take around 3.2%. Treatment meaning: oral pan-JAK inhibitor, 5-10 mg twice daily. Sequencing was performed on CD4+ T cells sorted from blood, taken at week 4, from a patient treated with tofacitinib. These TCRs come from a human donor with alopecia areata.

J is TRBJ2-4 and V is TRBV5-4; D possibly uses TRBD1 or TRBD2 (6 bases each). Trimming took 4 bases from V and 0 from J, leaving 11 bases between them. The germline gives CDR1 SGHNT, CDR2 YYREEE (reference sequence). This CDR3 has 15 residues. CDR3 amino acids: CASSLGGAAKNIQYF. The CDR3 bases are TGTGCCAGCAGCCTGGGGGGCGCAGCCAAAAACATTCAGTACTTC.

Notes on this clone: The sample has other DNA sequences that encode this CDR3 too. The J gene is TRBJ1-1, the V gene TRBV29-1; unclear D gene. Germline V gene sequence: CDR1 SQVTM, CDR2 ANQGSEA. The V end lost 4 bases, the J end lost 1 base, and 7 bases lay between the germline ends. The CDR3 has 12 residues. Here the CDR3 DNA reads TGCAGCGTTGGCCCAGGGAACACTGAAGCTTTCTTT. This encodes CSVGPGNTEAFF.

This rearrangement joins TRBV2 to TRBJ1-2, with a tentative D call TRBD1 (5 bases). V was pared by 8 bases and J by 2 bases, with 9 bases between. The CDR3 extends over 12 amino acids. Germline V gene lookup returns CDR1 SNHLY and CDR2 FYNNEI. CDR3 bases: TGTGCCAGCCGGGGCAGCAACTATGGCTACACCTTC. Translated: CASRGSNYGYTF.

This clone was detected once. V gene TRBV5-1 combines with J gene TRBJ2-5; D perhaps matches TRBD2 (6 bases). Germline values: CDR1 SGHRS, CDR2 YFSETQ. The CDR3 is made up of 15 amino acids. Trimming removed 0 bases at V and 0 bases at J, with 9 bases between. In nucleotides, the CDR3 is TGCGCCAGCAGCTTGGGTAGCGGCGACCAAGAGACCCAGTACTTC. Its protein is CASSLGSGDQETQYF.

The chain couples TRBV18 to TRBJ2-5; 10 bases map to TRBD2. The CDR3 has 20 residues. Trimming took 4 bases from V and 4 from J; bases not matched to a gene: 21. Germline assignment: CDR1 KGHSH and CDR2 LQKENI. The DNA of the CDR3 is TGTGCCAGCTCACTACTAACCGGGACTAGCGCTTACTATCGAGGAGAGACCCAGTACTTC. Protein sequence: CASSLLTGTSAYYRGETQYF.

V usage is TRBV14 and J usage is TRBJ2-1; TRBD2 agrees at 13 bases. The CDR3 loop spans 19 amino acids. The germline V gene has CDR1 SGHDN and CDR2 FVKESK. V shed 1 base, J shed 0 bases, and the junction held 6 bases outside the gene matches. DNA for the CDR3: TGTGCCAGCAGCCAAGTCCGACTAGCGGGGGGCCCCTCCTACAATGAGCAGTTCTTC. It translates to CASSQVRLAGGPSYNEQFF.

The chain recombines TRBV2 with TRBJ1-2; D call uncertain. The CDR3 covers 13 residues. Looked up from germline, CDR1 is SNHLY and CDR2 is FYNNEI. Trimming left V 7 bases short and J 4 bases short, with 13 bases between. CDR3: CASMPQEAYGYTF. In DNA, the CDR3 is TGTGCCAGCATGCCCCAAGAGGCCTATGGCTACACCTTC.

The chain couples TRBV29-1 to TRBJ2-7, with a possible D match to TRBD1 (6 bases). Trimming cost V 3 bases and J 5 bases, with 17 bases left between them. The CDR3 loop spans 14 amino acids. Germline CDR1 and CDR2: SQVTM and ANQGSEA. The CDR3 region is CSVESRTKGDEQYF. Here the CDR3 DNA reads TGCAGCGTTGAGTCCAGGACGAAGGGGGACGAGCAGTACTTC.

The chain couples TRBV7-3 to TRBJ2-5; D might be TRBD1 or TRBD2, each matching 5 bases. Germline values: CDR1 SGHTA, CDR2 FQGTGA. This CDR3 is 15 amino acids long. Trimming took off 5 bases at V and 6 bases at J, with 19 bases between the two ends. DNA of the CDR3: TGTGCCAGCAGCCGCTCCGGGACCCCAGTGCAGACCCAGTACTTC. Translation gives CASSRSGTPVQTQYF.

The chain carries TRBV4-1 and TRBJ2-1; 12 bases agree with TRBD2. Per the germline V gene, CDR1 is MGHRA and CDR2 is YSYEKL. This CDR3 is 16 amino acids long. The ends lost 6 bases at V and 8 bases at J; junction bases unmatched: 11. CDR3 DNA: TGCGCCAGCAGAAACGGACTAGCGGGGCCTAGGGATGAGCAGTTCTTC. It codes for CASRNGLAGPRDEQFF.

The chain carries TRBV4-2 and TRBJ2-7; weak D call: TRBD2 (5 bases). V shed 0 bases and J shed 3 bases, with 12 bases lying between them. CDR1 is LGHNA, CDR2 YNFKEQ, per germline. The CDR3 runs to 15 residues. CDR3 amino acids: CASSQEFFGDYEQYF. CDR3 nucleotides: TGTGCCAGCAGCCAAGAATTCTTCGGGGACTACGAGCAGTACTTC.

The rearrangement joins TRBV29-1 to TRBJ2-7; unclear D gene. The germline gives CDR1 SQVTM, CDR2 ANQGSEA. Trimming took off 0 bases at V and 0 bases at J, with 12 bases between the two ends. The CDR3 is 15 residues long. The CDR3 spells CSVEEIQSSSYEQYF. In DNA form, the CDR3 reads TGCAGCGTTGAAGAAATCCAGTCAAGCTCCTACGAGCAGTACTTC.

The table lists this clone with a count of one. V is TRBV7-9 and J is TRBJ2-2; D ambiguous. V was clipped by 6 bases and J by 7 bases, with 12 bases between them. Germline V CDR1 and CDR2: SEHNR, FQNEAQ (reference sequence). The CDR3 extends over 13 amino acids. This chain's CDR3 is CASRSNSGGELFF. The CDR3 DNA follows: TGTGCCAGCAGATCAAACTCCGGCGGGGAGCTGTTTTTT.

CDR3 nucleotides: TGTGCCTTCAACCGCCCCGGAACAGGGGTGGGCTACGAGCAGTACTTC. Protein product: CAFNRPGTGVGYEQYF. V gene TRBV30 combines with J gene TRBJ2-7; TRBD1 matches 7 bases. The germline V gene encodes CDR1 GTSNPN and CDR2 SVGIG (reference sequence). The CDR3 consists of 16 residues. Trimming removed 7 bases from V and 3 bases from J; junction bases left unmatched: 18.

In this sample, this clone turned up a few times. This sequence joins TRBV29-1 and TRBJ2-1; the match to TRBD2 covers 10 bases. This CDR3 spans 18 amino acids. Germline lookup yields CDR1 SQVTM and CDR2 ANQGSEA. Germline trimming cut 6 bases from V and 0 bases from J; bases unmatched to any gene: 14. CDR3 in DNA: TGCAGCGTCCCCCCCCGAGCGGGGGGGGATGACTCCTACAATGAGCAGTTCTTC. Translated: CSVPPRAGGDDSYNEQFF.

The chain carries TRBV7-6 and TRBJ2-5, with D possibly being TRBD1 (5 bases). This CDR3 has 13 residues. Deletions cut 2 bases from V and 5 bases from J, with 9 bases between. Germline-derived CDR1 and CDR2 are SGHVS and FNYEAQ. CDR3 in amino acids: CASSLFRVETQYF. As DNA, the CDR3 is TGTGCCAGCAGCTTATTCAGGGTGGAGACCCAGTACTTC.